This T cell receptor (beta chain) was observed in a study of shared clonotypes between healthy human individuals. As for the study in general: Three plates were used per donor for CD4 naive, three for CD4 memory, two for CD8 naive and one for CD8 memory.

This was a deep-level run. Profiled with immunoSEQ multiplex PCR; TCRdb holds only in-frame clones, not every one. The sample has millions of clones, approximately 92% seen once. Investigators divided CD4+ cells into CD45RA+ naive and CD45RA-negative memory subsets. J gave up 7 bases and V 2 bases, and 8 bases lay outside the gene matches. Germline V gene lookup returns CDR1 MNHNS and CDR2 SASEGT. The CDR3 is 15 amino acids. The chain employs TRBV6-1 and TRBJ2-7, with TRBD1 matching 10 bases. The source of this sequence is a man younger than 35 in good health. Sequenced material: naive CD4+ T cells sorted from blood. The subset here: CD45RA+ positively selected. This CDR3 reads CASSETSGQGLEQYF. DNA for the CDR3: TGTGCCAGCAGTGAAACCTCGGGACAGGGGCTTGAGCAGTACTTC.